These 15 T cell receptor beta chains originate from one sample sequenced in a study of blood T cell repertoires in COVID-19. Sequencing was performed with immunoSEQ multiplex PCR; in TCRdb, only in-frame clones are kept and a portion is missing. The table records about half a million clones, 75% to 90% of them present only once. Material: peripheral blood. The source is a man aged 18 to 30 with COVID-19, enrolled during active disease.

The CDR3 nucleotides are TGTGCCAGCAGTCGGGTCGGGGGTTACCAAGAGACCCAGTACTTC. Protein product: CASSRVGGYQETQYF. The chain links TRBV6-5 to TRBJ2-5, with D maybe TRBD2 (6 bases). Germline V gene lookup returns CDR1 MNHEY and CDR2 SVGAGI. V lost 5 bases and J lost 0, with 13 bases in between. This CDR3 comprises 15 residues.

The chain uses TRBV5-6 and TRBJ1-2; 7 bases map to TRBD1. The V gene's germline CDR1 is SGHDT and CDR2 YYEEEE. The V and J ends lost 3 bases and 2 bases, in that order; junction bases with no gene match: 4. This CDR3 has 14 amino acids. In DNA form, the CDR3 reads TGTGCCAGCAGCTACGGGACAGAAAACTATGGCTACACCTTC. Translated: CASSYGTENYGYTF.

This chain uses TRBV6-4 with TRBJ2-7; D is ambiguous. V dropped 8 bases and J dropped 4 bases, with 6 bases sitting between them. This CDR3 contains 10 residues. Germline lookup yields CDR1 MRHNA and CDR2 SNTAGT. The CDR3 is CASGRYEQYF. The CDR3 DNA reads TGTGCCAGCGGCAGGTACGAGCAGTACTTC.

V usage is TRBV15 and J usage is TRBJ1-5, with a possible D match to TRBD1 (6 bases). This CDR3 has 16 residues. V shed 2 bases and J shed 3 bases, with 14 bases lying between them. Germline V gene data show CDR1 as LNHNV and CDR2 as YYDKDF (reference sequence). CDR3: CATSRRKDRFNQPQHF. The CDR3 DNA reads as TGTGCCACCAGCAGAAGAAAGGACAGATTCAATCAGCCCCAGCATTTT.

The chain employs TRBV9 and TRBJ1-1; 7 bases match TRBD1. Germline CDR1 is SGDLS and CDR2 is YYNGEE. The V and J ends lost 0 bases and 1 base, in that order; junction bases with no gene match: 6. The CDR3 length is 16 residues. As DNA, the CDR3 is TGTGCCAGCAGCGTAGGAGGGGGCAATAGGAACACTGAAGCTTTCTTT. Its translation: CASSVGGGNRNTEAFF.

This rearrangement joins TRBV9 to TRBJ1-1, with TRBD1 matching over 9 bases. The junction had 8 bases not matched to a gene; V was cut back by 0 bases and J by 2 bases. CDR1 is SGDLS and CDR2 is YYNGEE in the germline V gene. This CDR3 spans 17 amino acids. CDR3 loop: CASSVDPTGGPNTEAFF. The CDR3 region has the DNA TGTGCCAGCAGCGTAGATCCGACAGGGGGGCCTAACACTGAAGCTTTCTTT.

V usage is TRBV6-4 and J usage is TRBJ1-6; no firm D call. V lost 8 bases and J 7 bases, leaving 15 bases between the germline ends. The CDR3 extends over 14 amino acids. The germline gives CDR1 MRHNA, CDR2 SNTAGT. The CDR3 DNA sequence: TGTGCCAGCGCAGAGGTTGCACGGAATTCACCCCTCCACTTT. It encodes CASAEVARNSPLHF.

The chain couples TRBV5-6 to TRBJ1-2; D gene unclear. The V end was cut by 1 base, the J end by 0 bases, with 10 bases between. This CDR3 contains 15 residues. CDR1 and CDR2 from the germline V gene are SGHDT and YYEEEE. CDR3: CASSLKSVANYGYTF. The CDR3 DNA follows: TGTGCCAGCAGCTTGAAATCGGTTGCTAACTATGGCTACACCTTC.

The chain is built from TRBV30 and TRBJ1-3, with TRBD1 matching 9 bases. V dropped 4 bases and J dropped 5; count of bases not matched to a gene: 6. Per germline, CDR1 GTSNPN and CDR2 SVGIG (reference sequence). The CDR3 length is 14 residues. As DNA, the CDR3 is TGTGCCTGGATACGGGACAGGGCTAGAAACACCATATATTTT. Translation gives CAWIRDRARNTIYF.

The rearrangement links TRBV18 to TRBJ2-7; the D gene is possibly TRBD2 (5 bases). Per germline, CDR1 KGHSH and CDR2 LQKENI. The CDR3 totals 15 residues. V gave up 3 bases and J gave up 3 bases, with 15 bases separating them. CDR3 sequence: CASSPLDRGLYEQYF. The CDR3 coding sequence is TGTGCCAGCTCACCTTTAGACCGCGGGCTCTACGAGCAGTACTTC.

The V call is TRBV2, the J call TRBJ2-1; 9 nucleotides match TRBD2. The CDR3 loop spans 15 amino acids. The germline CDR1 and CDR2 sequences are SNHLY and FYNNEI. V lost 8 bases to trimming and J lost 4 bases; unmatched junction nucleotides: 9. CDR3 bases: TGTGCCAGCGCAGTCCTAGCGGGGCGGTACAATGAGCAGTTCTTC. Translated, it gives CASAVLAGRYNEQFF.

This chain links TRBV6-4 with TRBJ1-2, with no clear D. The CDR3 runs to 12 residues. Trimming took off 2 bases at V and 4 bases at J, with 5 bases between the two ends. Germline V gene data show CDR1 as MRHNA and CDR2 as SNTAGT. The CDR3 region is CASSDHSYGYTF. CDR3 in DNA: TGTGCCAGCAGTGACCACAGCTATGGCTACACCTTC.

This rearrangement joins TRBV12-3 or TRBV12-4 to TRBJ2-5; TRBD1 might be the D (5 bases). This CDR3 contains 12 residues. V dropped 6 bases and J dropped 1 base, with 6 bases sitting between them. Written as DNA, the CDR3 is TGTGCCAGCAGAGACAGCCAAGAGACCCAGTACTTC. It codes for CASRDSQETQYF.

This clone was recorded only once. The chain is built from TRBV9 and TRBJ2-1; 9 nucleotides line up with TRBD1. Germline V gene lookup returns CDR1 SGDLS and CDR2 YYNGEE. CDR3 length equals 14 residues. V lost 3 bases and J lost 5; bases outside the gene matches: 3. Here the CDR3 reads CASSAGTGNNEQFF. CDR3 DNA: TGTGCCAGCAGCGCCGGGACAGGGAACAATGAGCAGTTCTTC.

This sequence joins TRBV24-1 and TRBJ1-2; 7 bases map to TRBD1. The length of the CDR3 is 14 residues. Trimming at V came to 4 bases and at J to 3 bases, leaving 4 bases not matched to a gene. Germline V gives CDR1 KGHDR, CDR2 SFDVKD. The CDR3 DNA reads TGTGCCACCAGTGACCCAGACAGGGACTATGGCTACACCTTC. Amino acids: CATSDPDRDYGYTF.